The rows below give T cell receptor beta chains drawn from one sample of a study of tumor T cells in aggressive B-cell lymphoma. Measured with immunoSEQ multiplex PCR; TCRdb has only the in-frame clones, and not every one. Found here are about 11,000 clones, nearly 95% of them singletons; the top ten hold around 2.8%. The source material was tumor tissue. These receptors were obtained from an adult with diffuse large B cell lymphoma. The CDR3 runs from the conserved cysteine through the conserved F or W. The D gene is left open where the match is weak. For some rows the clone size is stated as once, few or many, or as a class when expanded; others skip it.

clone size | D gene | J gene | V gene | CDR3 protein | CDR3 DNA
once | TRBD2 | TRBJ2-3 | TRBV28 | CASSGGGSTDTQYF | TGTGCCAGCAGCGGGGGGGGTAGCACAGATACGCAGTATTTT
- | - | TRBJ1-1 | TRBV9 | CASSVTGNTEAFF | TGTGCCAGCAGCGTTACAGGGAACACTGAAGCTTTCTTT
- | TRBD2 | TRBJ2-3 | TRBV19 | CASSIGLAGLSTDTQYF | TGTGCCAGTAGTATCGGACTAGCGGGGCTTAGCACAGATACGCAGTATTTT
- | TRBD1 | TRBJ1-4 | TRBV7-8 | CASSFRDSNEKLFF | TGTGCCAGCAGCTTCCGGGACAGTAATGAAAAACTGTTTTTT
- | - | TRBJ1-1 | TRBV5-1 | CASSLTGGPVEAFF | TGCGCCAGCAGCTTGACCGGGGGACCCGTCGAAGCTTTCTTT
- | - | TRBJ2-7 | TRBV6-5 | CASRGWSGGEGEQYF | TGTGCCAGCAGGGGTTGGTCGGGGGGCGAGGGGGAGCAGTACTTC
once | - | TRBJ1-2 | TRBV2 | CASSEAGGGGGYTF | TGTGCCAGCAGTGAAGCAGGGGGAGGGGGTGGCTACACCTTC
- | TRBD1 | TRBJ1-1 | TRBV4-1 | CASSHPDRGTEAFF | TGCGCCAGCAGCCACCCGGACAGGGGTACTGAAGCTTTCTTT
- | - | TRBJ2-5 | TRBV5-6 | CASSLAARGETQYF | TGTGCCAGCAGCTTGGCCGCTAGAGGAGAGACCCAGTACTTC
- | - | TRBJ1-1 | TRBV2 | CASSNWGGNTEAFF | TGTGCCAGCAGTAACTGGGGGGGGAACACTGAAGCTTTCTTT
- | - | TRBJ1-3 | TRBV4-1 | CASSQDPTPGGNTIYF | TGCGCCAGCAGCCAAGATCCGACCCCGGGGGGAAACACCATATATTTT
- | - | TRBJ2-7 | TRBV18 | CASSPSGDEQYF | TGTGCCAGCTCACCCTCGGGGGACGAGCAGTACTTC
- | - | TRBJ2-1 | TRBV6-5 | CASSYSTGGGNEQFF | TGTGCCAGCAGTTACTCAACAGGGGGAGGGAATGAGCAGTTCTTC
- | - | TRBJ1-6 | TRBV7-8 | CASSLGLRESSYNSPLHF | TGTGCCAGCAGCTTAGGACTTCGGGAGAGCTCCTATAATTCACCCCTCCACTTT
- | TRBD1 | TRBJ1-5 | TRBV5-1 | CASSWGTGDNQPQHF | TGCGCCAGCAGCTGGGGGACAGGGGACAATCAGCCCCAGCATTTT
once | TRBD1 | TRBJ1-3 | TRBV30 | CAWRISGTGGNTIYF | TGTGCCTGGAGAATTTCCGGGACAGGTGGAAACACCATATATTTT
- | - | TRBJ1-4 | TRBV19 | CASSIQRREKLFF | TGTGCCAGTAGTATACAGAGGCGGGAAAAACTGTTTTTT
- | TRBD1 | TRBJ1-1 | TRBV5-6 | CASSVLQGAPPEAFF | TGTGCCAGCAGCGTATTACAGGGGGCCCCTCCTGAAGCTTTCTTT
- | TRBD1 | TRBJ1-4 | TRBV19 | CASSIGDRGLGKLFF | TGTGCCAGTAGTATTGGAGACAGGGGGCTAGGAAAACTGTTTTTT